The 6 T cell receptor beta chains below were found in one sample sequenced in a study of control samples from healthy donors and cancer patients. Profiled with immunoSEQ multiplex PCR; TCRdb holds only in-frame clones, not every one. In the table there are more than 85,000 clones, roughly 83% of which are singletons. Source material: PBMCs. The receptors come from a man between 65 and 85 years old with lung cancer.

This sequence joins TRBV30 and TRBJ1-1, with unresolved D. Looked up from germline, CDR1 is GTSNPN and CDR2 is SVGIG (reference sequence). The ends were cut back, 2 bases at V and 3 bases at J, with 10 bases in the middle. There are 13 residues in the CDR3. The CDR3 sequence: CAWSPYVYTEAFF. The CDR3 nucleotides are TGTGCCTGGAGTCCGTACGTATACACTGAAGCTTTCTTT.

The chain couples TRBV30 to TRBJ1-6, with D perhaps TRBD1 (5 bases). Germline V gene data show CDR1 as GTSNPN and CDR2 as SVGIG (reference sequence). Trimming left V 4 bases short and J 8 bases short, with 12 bases between. The CDR3 has 13 amino acids. CDR3 amino acids: CAWNPTGDSPLHF. For the CDR3, the DNA is TGTGCCTGGAACCCCACAGGCGATTCACCCCTCCACTTT. Complete variable domain (other parts from reference TRBV30 and TRBJ1-6): SQTIHQWPATLVQPVGSPLSLECTVEGTSNPNLYWYRQAAGRGLQLLFYSVGIGQISSEVPQNLSASRPQDRQFILSSKKLLLSDSGFYLCAWNPTGDSPLHFGNGTRLTVT.

In its sample, this clone was seen once. The chain links TRBV2 to TRBJ2-3; the D is unclear. Germline-derived CDR1 and CDR2 are SNHLY and FYNNEI. The germline V and J ends were trimmed by 3 bases and 11 bases, with 9 bases remaining between them. CDR3 length equals 11 residues. CDR3 sequence reads: CASSEEMLQYF. The CDR3 region has the DNA TGTGCCAGCAGTGAGGAGATGCTGCAGTATTTT.

V gene TRBV29-1 combines with J gene TRBJ1-1; no firm D call. V was trimmed by 4 bases and J by 7 bases, leaving 7 bases between them. Germline V gene data show CDR1 as SQVTM and CDR2 as ANQGSEA. The CDR3 runs to 10 residues. CDR3 residues: CSVADLEAFF. CDR3 coding DNA: TGCAGCGTTGCCGATCTTGAAGCTTTCTTT.

The chain uses TRBV19 and TRBJ1-2; TRBD1 might be the D (6 bases). Germline CDR1 is LNHDA and CDR2 is SQIVND (reference sequence). The CDR3 spans 17 residues. V shed 3 bases and J shed 1 base, with 18 bases lying between them. The CDR3 sequence is CASSILGSSDSNYGYTF. The CDR3 DNA sequence: TGTGCCAGTAGTATTTTGGGATCCTCGGACAGTAACTATGGCTACACCTTC.

This clone was picked up a small number of times. V is TRBV5-6 and J is TRBJ2-2; D gene ambiguous. This CDR3 spans 15 amino acids. Deletions cut 1 base from V and 3 bases from J, with 10 bases between. Germline V gene sequence: CDR1 SGHDT, CDR2 YYEEEE. The CDR3 DNA follows: TGTGCCAGCAGCTTGTTAAATGACTACACCGGGGAGCTGTTTTTT. It translates to CASSLLNDYTGELFF.